The clone carrying this TCR beta chain is a singleton in its sample. Libraries were prepared by immunoSEQ multiplex PCR; TCRdb keeps only in-frame clonotypes and omits some of them. The data contain 200,000 to 250,000 clones, around 82% of them singletons. Germline CDR1 reads SGHRS; CDR2 reads YFSETQ. V lost 4 bases, J lost 2 bases, and 6 bases lay in between. The CDR3 totals 12 residues. The entry originates in a study of blood T cell repertoires in COVID-19. The sample consisted of PBMCs or T cells enriched from blood (not recorded which). The rearrangement joins TRBV5-1 to TRBJ1-2, with D unresolved. This receptor was taken from a woman between 50 and 59 years old who had been exposed to COVID-19. In nucleotides, the CDR3 is TGCGCCAGCAGCCGGGGAAACTATGGCTACACCTTC. Protein product: CASSRGNYGYTF.